The TCR beta chain under discussion was sequenced for a study of T cell repertoires in cytomegalovirus infection. This CDR3 region has 12 residues. The germline gives CDR1 SNHLY, CDR2 FYNNEI. Trimming took off 1 base at V and 12 bases at J, with 10 bases between the two ends. A single record per CDR3 protein comes from TCRdb applying MiXCR to the reads. The repertoire consists of fewer than 550,000 distinct CDR3 sequences, with more than 25% occurring once and the leading ten covering around 14%. Sequenced: PBMCs. The clonotype originates from a human donor in good health (CMV status not recorded). Some clones in this sample may be carry-over from other donors' samples. This chain joins TRBV2 and TRBJ2-1; D may be TRBD1 (6 bases). CDR3 nucleotide sequence: TGTGCCAGCAGTGAAGGGCCCAGGGGGCAGTTCTTC. Translated, it gives CASSEGPRGQFF.